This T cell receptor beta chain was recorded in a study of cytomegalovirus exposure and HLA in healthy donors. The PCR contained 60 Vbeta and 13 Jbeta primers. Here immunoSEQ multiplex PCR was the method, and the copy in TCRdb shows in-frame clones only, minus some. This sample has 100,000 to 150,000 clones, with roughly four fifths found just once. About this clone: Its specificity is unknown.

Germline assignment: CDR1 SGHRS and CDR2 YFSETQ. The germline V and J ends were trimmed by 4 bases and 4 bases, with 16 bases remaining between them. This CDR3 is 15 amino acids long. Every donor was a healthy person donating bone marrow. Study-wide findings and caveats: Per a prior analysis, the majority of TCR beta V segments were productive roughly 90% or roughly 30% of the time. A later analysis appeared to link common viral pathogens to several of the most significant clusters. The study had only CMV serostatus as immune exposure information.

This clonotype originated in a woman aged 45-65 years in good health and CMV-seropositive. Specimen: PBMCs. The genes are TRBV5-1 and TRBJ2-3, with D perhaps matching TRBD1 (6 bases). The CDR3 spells CASSGQNLRPDTQYF. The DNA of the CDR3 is TGCGCCAGCAGCGGACAGAACCTCCGGCCAGATACGCAGTATTTT.